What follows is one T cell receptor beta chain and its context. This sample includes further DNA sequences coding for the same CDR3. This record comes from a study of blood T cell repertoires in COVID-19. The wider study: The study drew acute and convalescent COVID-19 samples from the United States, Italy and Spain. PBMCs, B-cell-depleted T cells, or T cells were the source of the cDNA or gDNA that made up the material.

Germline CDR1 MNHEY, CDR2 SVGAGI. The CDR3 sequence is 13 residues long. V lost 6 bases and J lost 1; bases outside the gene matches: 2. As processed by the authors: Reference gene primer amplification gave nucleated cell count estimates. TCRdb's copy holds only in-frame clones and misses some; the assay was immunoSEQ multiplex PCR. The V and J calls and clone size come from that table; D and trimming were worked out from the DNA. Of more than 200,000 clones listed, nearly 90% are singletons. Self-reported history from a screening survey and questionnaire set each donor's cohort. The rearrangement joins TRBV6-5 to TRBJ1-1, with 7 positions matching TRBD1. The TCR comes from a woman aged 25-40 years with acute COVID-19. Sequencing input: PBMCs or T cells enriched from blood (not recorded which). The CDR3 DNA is TGTGCCAGCAGCCGGGACAGGAACACTGAAGCTTTCTTT. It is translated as CASSRDRNTEAFF.